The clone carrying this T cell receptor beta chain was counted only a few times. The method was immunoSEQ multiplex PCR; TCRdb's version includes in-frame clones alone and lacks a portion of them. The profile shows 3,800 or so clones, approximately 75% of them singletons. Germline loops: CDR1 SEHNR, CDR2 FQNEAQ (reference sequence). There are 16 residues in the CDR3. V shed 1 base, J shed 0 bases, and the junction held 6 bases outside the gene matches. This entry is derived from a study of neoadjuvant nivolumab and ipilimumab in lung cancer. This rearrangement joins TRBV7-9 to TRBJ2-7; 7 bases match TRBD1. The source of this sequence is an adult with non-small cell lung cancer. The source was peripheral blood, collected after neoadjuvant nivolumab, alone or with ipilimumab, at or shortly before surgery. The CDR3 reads CASSLGPGQASYEQYF. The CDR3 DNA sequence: TGTGCCAGCAGCTTAGGACCCGGACAGGCCTCCTACGAGCAGTACTTC. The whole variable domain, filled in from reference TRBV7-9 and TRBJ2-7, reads DTGVSQNPRHKITKRGQNVTFRCDPISEHNRLYWYRQTLGQGPEFLTYFQNEAQLEKSRLLSDRFSAERPKGSFSTLEIQRTEQGDSAMYLCASSLGPGQASYEQYFGPGTRLTVT.